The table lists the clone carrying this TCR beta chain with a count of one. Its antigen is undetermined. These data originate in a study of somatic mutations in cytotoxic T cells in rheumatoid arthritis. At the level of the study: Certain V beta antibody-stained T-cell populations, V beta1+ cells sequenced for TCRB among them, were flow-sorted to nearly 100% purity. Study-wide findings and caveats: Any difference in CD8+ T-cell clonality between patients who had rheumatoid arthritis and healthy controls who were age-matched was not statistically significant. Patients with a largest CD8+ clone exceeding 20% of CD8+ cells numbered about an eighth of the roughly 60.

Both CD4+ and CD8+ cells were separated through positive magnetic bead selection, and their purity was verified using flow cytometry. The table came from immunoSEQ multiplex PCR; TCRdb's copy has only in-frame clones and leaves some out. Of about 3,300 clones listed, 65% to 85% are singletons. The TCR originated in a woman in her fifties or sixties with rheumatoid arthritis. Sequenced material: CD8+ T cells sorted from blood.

The CDR3 spells CASRSPGGGYGYTF. The CDR3 DNA reads as TGTGCCAGCAGATCCCCGGGGGGGGGATATGGCTACACCTTC. J is TRBJ1-2 and V is TRBV28; possible D gene TRBD1, 5 bases. CDR1 is MDHEN and CDR2 is SYDVKM in the germline V gene. Trimming removed 6 bases from V and 5 bases from J, with 16 bases in between. The CDR3 contains 14 residues.